One and the same sample provided the 21 T cell receptor beta chains below, sequenced in a study of CD8+ T cells in alopecia areata. Treatment meaning: oral pan-JAK inhibitor, 5-10 mg twice daily. Extracted from the samples, RNA was reverse transcribed into cDNA to serve as the sequencing template. Here immunoSEQ multiplex PCR was the method, and the copy in TCRdb shows in-frame clones only, minus some. The table includes 160,000 or so clones, roughly 50% detected once. The starting material was CD4+ T cells sorted from blood, obtained at approximately week 60, from a patient treated with tofacitinib. The receptors originated from a human donor with alopecia areata.

This chain links TRBV6-5 with TRBJ2-1; 9 bases are shared with TRBD1. Looked up from germline, CDR1 is MNHEY and CDR2 is SVGAGI. The CDR3 length is 14 residues. The ends lost 4 bases at V and 7 bases at J; junction bases unmatched: 5. The CDR3 DNA sequence: TGTGCCAGCAGTTTCGGCGGGACAGGGAATGAGCAGTTCTTC. Protein: CASSFGGTGNEQFF.

This clone occurred many times. CDR3 residues: CAISESASSYNEQFF. In DNA form, the CDR3 reads TGTGCCATCAGTGAGTCGGCTAGCAGCTACAATGAGCAGTTCTTC. The chain combines TRBV10-3 with TRBJ2-1; D possibly corresponds to TRBD2 (5 bases). CDR3 length equals 15 residues. Germline lookup yields CDR1 ENHRY and CDR2 SYGVKD. Trimming left V 0 bases short and J 3 bases short, with 9 bases between.

The V call is TRBV11-2, the J call TRBJ1-2; D unclear. Trimming stripped 5 bases from V and 3 bases from J, with 10 bases between. The germline gives CDR1 SGHAT, CDR2 FQNNGV. This CDR3 contains 13 residues. CDR3 sequence: CASSQQKYYGYTF. CDR3 DNA sequence: TGTGCCAGCAGCCAACAGAAATACTATGGCTACACCTTC.

This chain joins TRBV2 and TRBJ2-7; 8 bases are shared with TRBD2. Per germline, CDR1 SNHLY and CDR2 FYNNEI. Trimming took 6 bases from V and 5 from J; bases not matched to a gene: 6. This CDR3 is built from 13 residues. The CDR3 is CASRPSAGDEQYF. CDR3 bases: TGTGCCAGCAGGCCCTCAGCGGGGGACGAGCAGTACTTC.

This chain uses TRBV7-8 with TRBJ1-6, with D maybe TRBD1 (5 bases). V lost 6 bases and J 6 bases, leaving 12 bases between the germline ends. Germline V gene sequence: CDR1 SGHVS, CDR2 FQNEAQ. The CDR3 loop spans 14 amino acids. The CDR3 spells CASSQRGGNSPLHF. CDR3 bases: TGTGCCAGCAGTCAACGGGGGGGTAATTCACCCCTCCACTTT.

The chain has TRBV27 and TRBJ1-2; TRBD1 agrees at 12 bases. From germline, CDR1 is MNHEY and CDR2 SMNVEV (reference sequence). CDR3 length: 16 amino acids. V lost 6 bases and J lost 6; bases outside the gene matches: 11. CDR3 sequence: CASSLLGTGGRDGYTF. As DNA, the CDR3 is TGTGCCAGCAGCCTTTTAGGGACAGGGGGCCGAGATGGCTACACCTTC.

The V and J genes are TRBV5-1 and TRBJ1-4, with 7 nucleotides matching TRBD1. Per the germline V gene, CDR1 is SGHRS and CDR2 is YFSETQ. The CDR3 is made up of 15 amino acids. Unmatched junction bases numbered 10, after V lost 4 bases and J lost 7 bases. The CDR3 is CASSPGTAVGEKLFF. The CDR3 DNA reads TGCGCCAGCAGCCCCGGGACAGCAGTAGGTGAAAAACTGTTTTTT.

This clone came up once. This sequence joins TRBV25-1 and TRBJ1-4; D is unclear. This CDR3 is 13 amino acids long. Trimming took off 7 bases at V and 2 bases at J, with 8 bases between the two ends. Germline V gives CDR1 MGHDK, CDR2 SYGVNS. CDR3 sequence: CASKQSTNEKLFF. As DNA, the CDR3 is TGTGCCAGCAAACAATCCACTAATGAAAAACTGTTTTTT.

The DNA of the CDR3 is TGTGCTAGTGGTTTGTGGGGGATCAATGAGCAGTTCTTC. It yields the protein CASGLWGINEQFF. The chain combines TRBV12-5 with TRBJ2-1; D possibly uses TRBD1 or TRBD2 (5 bases each). Germline V CDR1 and CDR2: LGHNT, FRNRAP. CDR3 length: 13 residues. Trimming removed 2 bases at V and 6 bases at J, with 8 bases between. Looking up the rest from reference TRBV12-5 and TRBJ2-1 gives the full variable domain: DARVTQTPRHKVTEMGQEVTMRCQPILGHNTVFWYRQTMMQGLELLAYFRNRAPLDDSGMPKDRFSAEMPDATLATLKIQPSEPRDSAVYFCASGLWGINEQFFGPGTRLTVL.

V and J are TRBV27 and TRBJ2-5; 12 nucleotides align to TRBD2. The CDR3 is made up of 18 amino acids. From germline, CDR1 is MNHEY and CDR2 SMNVEV (reference sequence). V dropped 8 bases and J dropped 3; count of bases not matched to a gene: 16. The CDR3 nucleotides are TGTGCCAGCCTTTCCCCGGAAACTAGCGGGGGGCCCGAAGAGACCCAGTACTTC. It yields the protein CASLSPETSGGPEETQYF.

Points on this clone: This same CDR3 is encoded by further DNA sequences in the sample. V gene TRBV15 combines with J gene TRBJ2-5; possibly TRBD1 for D (5 bases). CDR3 length: 13 residues. Trimming took 0 bases from V and 4 from J, leaving 6 bases between them. Germline CDR1 is LNHNV and CDR2 is YYDKDF (reference sequence). In DNA, the CDR3 is TGTGCCACCAGCAGAGATAGGGGAGAGACCCAGTACTTC. Protein: CATSRDRGETQYF.

V and J are TRBV4-2 and TRBJ2-3; D call uncertain. The CDR3 covers 15 residues. V lost 1 base and J 6 bases, leaving 14 bases between the germline ends. The germline V gene has CDR1 LGHNA and CDR2 YNFKEQ. This CDR3 reads CASSQGDYGDDTQYF. The CDR3 bases are TGTGCCAGCAGCCAAGGGGATTACGGTGATGATACGCAGTATTTT.

This clone was found a few times. The J gene is TRBJ2-5, the V gene TRBV5-1, with a possible D match to TRBD2 (6 bases). The CDR3 spans 15 residues. The V gene's germline CDR1 is SGHRS and CDR2 YFSETQ. V lost 2 bases and J lost 4, with 15 bases in between. The CDR3, as DNA: TGCGCCAGCAGCTTAGGCGGGACGGACGGAGAGACCCAGTACTTC. Its protein product is CASSLGGTDGETQYF.

The rearrangement joins TRBV4-2 to TRBJ1-2; the match to TRBD1 covers 7 bases. Looked up from germline, CDR1 is LGHNA and CDR2 is YNFKEQ. V shed 4 bases and J 6 bases; nucleotides not matched to a gene: 17. The CDR3 has 17 residues. The CDR3 is CASSLPTLGTEVHGYTF. The DNA for the CDR3 is TGTGCCAGCAGCCTCCCTACCTTAGGGACAGAGGTTCATGGCTACACCTTC.

The chain has TRBV5-1 and TRBJ2-5, with TRBD2 as a possible D gene (6 bases). CDR1 and CDR2 from the germline V gene are SGHRS and YFSETQ. The CDR3 spans 14 residues. V was clipped by 4 bases and J by 5 bases, with 15 bases between them. In DNA, the CDR3 is TGCGCCAGCAGCCACGGACTATTTGGTGAGACCCAGTACTTC. The encoded protein is CASSHGLFGETQYF.

This sequence joins TRBV5-1 and TRBJ2-7; a weak D match, TRBD2 (5 bases). Trimming shortened V by 2 bases and J by 0 bases, and 12 bases separated the two germline ends. The CDR3 is made up of 15 amino acids. Looked up from germline, CDR1 is SGHRS and CDR2 is YFSETQ. The CDR3 loop is CASSFDGVLSYEQYF. The CDR3 DNA is TGCGCCAGCAGCTTCGACGGGGTTCTCTCCTACGAGCAGTACTTC.

This clone was seen a single time. The V and J genes are TRBV2 and TRBJ1-1; D ambiguous. V gave up 7 bases and J gave up 5 bases, with 8 bases separating them. The germline CDR1 and CDR2 sequences are SNHLY and FYNNEI. The length of the CDR3 is 11 residues. The CDR3, as DNA: TGTGCCAGCATTTCGAGGACTGAAGCTTTCTTT. Protein sequence: CASISRTEAFF.

This chain uses TRBV29-1 with TRBJ1-5; D remains unclear. Germline V gene data show CDR1 as SQVTM and CDR2 as ANQGSEA. Deletions cut 6 bases from V and 9 bases from J, with 15 bases between. This CDR3 contains 12 residues. CDR3 loop: CSVLLTRGPQHF. CDR3 in DNA: TGCAGCGTGCTGCTGACACGGGGGCCCCAGCATTTT.

In its sample, this clone was seen many times. The J gene is TRBJ1-3, the V gene TRBV4-1; D gene ambiguous. Germline V CDR1 and CDR2: MGHRA, YSYEKL. This CDR3 has 15 amino acids. V was trimmed by 1 base and J by 1 base, leaving 8 bases between them. The CDR3 protein is CASSQGSGSGNTIYF. The CDR3 DNA reads as TGCGCCAGCAGCCAAGGCTCGGGTTCTGGAAACACCATATATTTT.

The chain carries TRBV18 and TRBJ1-3; TRBD1 matches at 7 bases. The CDR3 runs to 16 residues. V trimming: 1 base; J trimming: 4 bases; junction bases outside the gene matches: 7. Germline CDR1 is KGHSH and CDR2 is LQKENI. The CDR3 loop reads CASSPRDRVAGNTIYF. The CDR3 DNA follows: TGTGCCAGCTCACCACGAGACAGGGTTGCGGGAAACACCATATATTTT. The variable domain in full, with the rest retrieved from reference TRBV18 and TRBJ1-3, is NAGVMQNPRHLVRRRGQEARLRCSPMKGHSHVYWYRQLPEEGLKFMVYLQKENIIDESGMPKERFSAEFPKEGPSILRIQQVVRGDSAAYFCASSPRDRVAGNTIYFGEGSWLTVV.

Concerning this clone itself: Other DNA sequences in this specimen translate into the identical CDR3. V and J are TRBV18 and TRBJ2-5; D is ambiguous. The CDR3 spans 13 residues. CDR1 and CDR2 from the germline V gene are KGHSH and LQKENI. V dropped 3 bases and J dropped 4 bases, with 9 bases sitting between them. CDR3 in amino acids: CASSPFGSETQYF. The CDR3 DNA sequence: TGTGCCAGCTCACCTTTTGGATCAGAGACCCAGTACTTC.